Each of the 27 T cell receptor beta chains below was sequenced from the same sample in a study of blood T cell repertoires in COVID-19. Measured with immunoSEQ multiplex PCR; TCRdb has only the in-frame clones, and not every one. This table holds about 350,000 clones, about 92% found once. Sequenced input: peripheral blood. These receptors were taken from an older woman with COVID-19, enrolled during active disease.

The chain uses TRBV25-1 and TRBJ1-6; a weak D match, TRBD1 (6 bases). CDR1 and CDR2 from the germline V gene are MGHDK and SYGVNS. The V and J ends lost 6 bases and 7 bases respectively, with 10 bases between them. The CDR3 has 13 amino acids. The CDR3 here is CASRWTENSPLHF. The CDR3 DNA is TGTGCCAGCAGATGGACAGAGAATTCACCCCTCCACTTT.

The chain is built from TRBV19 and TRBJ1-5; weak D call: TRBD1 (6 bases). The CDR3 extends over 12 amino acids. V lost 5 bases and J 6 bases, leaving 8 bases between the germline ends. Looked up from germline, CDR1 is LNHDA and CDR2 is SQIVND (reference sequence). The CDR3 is CASSPRGQPQHF. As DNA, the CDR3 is TGTGCCAGTAGTCCCAGGGGTCAGCCCCAGCATTTT.

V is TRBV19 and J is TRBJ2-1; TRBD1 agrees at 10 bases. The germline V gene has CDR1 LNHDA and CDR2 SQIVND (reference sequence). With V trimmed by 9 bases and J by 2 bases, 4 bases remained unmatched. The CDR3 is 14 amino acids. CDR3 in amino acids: CASCGTGAYNEQFF. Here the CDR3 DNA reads TGTGCCAGCTGCGGGACAGGGGCCTACAATGAGCAGTTCTTC.

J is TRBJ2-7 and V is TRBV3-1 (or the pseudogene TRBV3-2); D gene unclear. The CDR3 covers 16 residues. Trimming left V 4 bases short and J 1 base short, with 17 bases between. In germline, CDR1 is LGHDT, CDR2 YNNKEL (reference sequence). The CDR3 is CASSRAGTSKSYEQYF. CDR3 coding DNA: TGTGCCAGCAGCCGGGCTGGTACCTCTAAATCCTACGAGCAGTACTTC.

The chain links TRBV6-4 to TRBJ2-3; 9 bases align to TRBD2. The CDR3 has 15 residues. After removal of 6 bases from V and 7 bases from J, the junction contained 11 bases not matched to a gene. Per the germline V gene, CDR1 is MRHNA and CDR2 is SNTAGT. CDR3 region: CASSSSGGPLNTQYF. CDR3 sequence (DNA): TGTGCCAGCAGCAGTAGCGGGGGCCCCTTAAATACGCAGTATTTT.

The CDR3 DNA follows: TGCGCCAGCAGCCGTCCCGCCGGGACAGCCTTACCCACAGATACGCAGTATTTT. Translation: CASSRPAGTALPTDTQYF. This chain connects TRBV5-1 to TRBJ2-3, with 7 nucleotides matching TRBD1. The CDR3 spans 18 residues. The V segment lost 4 bases and the J segment 2 bases; nucleotides outside the gene matches: 16. Germline V gene data show CDR1 as SGHRS and CDR2 as YFSETQ.

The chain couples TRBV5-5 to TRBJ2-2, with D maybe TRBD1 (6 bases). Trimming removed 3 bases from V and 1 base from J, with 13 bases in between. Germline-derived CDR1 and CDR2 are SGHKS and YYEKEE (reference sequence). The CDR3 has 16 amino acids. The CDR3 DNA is TGTGCCAGCAGCTCCCCGGGACACCGGAACACCGGGGAGCTGTTTTTT. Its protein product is CASSSPGHRNTGELFF.

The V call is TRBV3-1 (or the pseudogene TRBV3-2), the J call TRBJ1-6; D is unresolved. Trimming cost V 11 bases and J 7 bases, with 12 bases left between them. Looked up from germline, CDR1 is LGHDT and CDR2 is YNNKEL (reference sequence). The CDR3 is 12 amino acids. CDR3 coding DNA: TGTGCCTCGACCGGGGAGAATTCACCCCTCCACTTT. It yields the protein CASTGENSPLHF.

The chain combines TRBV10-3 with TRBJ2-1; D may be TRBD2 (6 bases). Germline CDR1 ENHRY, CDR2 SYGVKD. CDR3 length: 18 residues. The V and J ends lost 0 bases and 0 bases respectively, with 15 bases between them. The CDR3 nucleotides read TGTGCCATCAGTGAGTCGTCCAGCGGGTTCGGCTCCTACAATGAGCAGTTCTTC. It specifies CAISESSSGFGSYNEQFF.

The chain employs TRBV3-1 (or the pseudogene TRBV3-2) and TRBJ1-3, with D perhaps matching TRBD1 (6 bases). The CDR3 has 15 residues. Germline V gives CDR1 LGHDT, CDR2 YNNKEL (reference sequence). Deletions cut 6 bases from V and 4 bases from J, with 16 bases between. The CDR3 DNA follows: TGTGCCAGCAGTTCCAGGGGCCTACAAGGAAACACCATATATTTT. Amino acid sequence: CASSSRGLQGNTIYF.

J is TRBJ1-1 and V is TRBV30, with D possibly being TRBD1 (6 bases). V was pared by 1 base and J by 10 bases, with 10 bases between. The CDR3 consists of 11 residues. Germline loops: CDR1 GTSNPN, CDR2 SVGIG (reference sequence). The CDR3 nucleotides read TGTGCCTGGAGTGACCGACAGGCAGCTTTCTTT. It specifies CAWSDRQAAFF.

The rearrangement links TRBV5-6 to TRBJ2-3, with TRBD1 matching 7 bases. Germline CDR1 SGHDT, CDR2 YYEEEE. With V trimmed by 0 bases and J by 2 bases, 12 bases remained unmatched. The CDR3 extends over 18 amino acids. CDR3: CASSLVIGTAKDTDTQYF. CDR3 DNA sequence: TGTGCCAGCAGCTTGGTGATCGGGACAGCGAAAGACACAGATACGCAGTATTTT.

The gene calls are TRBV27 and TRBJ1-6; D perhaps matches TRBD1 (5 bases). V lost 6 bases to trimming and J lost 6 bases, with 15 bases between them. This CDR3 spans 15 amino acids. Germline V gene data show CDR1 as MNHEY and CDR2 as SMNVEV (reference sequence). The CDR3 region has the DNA TGTGCCAGCAGGACCAGGGTCCGGTCTAATTCACCCCTCCACTTT. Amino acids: CASRTRVRSNSPLHF.

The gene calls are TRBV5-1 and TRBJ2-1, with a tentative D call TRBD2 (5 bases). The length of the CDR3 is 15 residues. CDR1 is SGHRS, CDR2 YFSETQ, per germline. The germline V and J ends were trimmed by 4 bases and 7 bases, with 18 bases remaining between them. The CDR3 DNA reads TGCGCCAGCAGCCCACCGGCCCGGGGTAGGAATGAGCAGTTCTTC. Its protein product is CASSPPARGRNEQFF.

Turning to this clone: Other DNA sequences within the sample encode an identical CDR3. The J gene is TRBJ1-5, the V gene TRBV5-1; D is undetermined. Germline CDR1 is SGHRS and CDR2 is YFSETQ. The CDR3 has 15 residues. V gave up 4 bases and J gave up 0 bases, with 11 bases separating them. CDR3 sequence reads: CASSLEGNSNQPQHF. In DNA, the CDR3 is TGCGCCAGCAGCCTAGAGGGAAATAGCAATCAGCCCCAGCATTTT.

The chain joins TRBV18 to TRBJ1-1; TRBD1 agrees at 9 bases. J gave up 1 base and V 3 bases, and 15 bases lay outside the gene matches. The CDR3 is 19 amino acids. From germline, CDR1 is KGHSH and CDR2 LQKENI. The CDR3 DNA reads TGTGCCAGCTCACCCCTCCCCTTGGGACAGGGTTCCCCGAACACTGAAGCTTTCTTT. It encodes CASSPLPLGQGSPNTEAFF.

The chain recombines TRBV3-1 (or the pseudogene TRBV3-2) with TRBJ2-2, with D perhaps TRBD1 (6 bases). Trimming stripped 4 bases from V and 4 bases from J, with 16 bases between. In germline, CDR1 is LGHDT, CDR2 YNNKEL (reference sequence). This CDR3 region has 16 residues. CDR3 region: CASSPRPGQFTGELFF. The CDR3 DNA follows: TGTGCCAGCAGCCCTCGCCCCGGACAGTTCACCGGGGAGCTGTTTTTT.

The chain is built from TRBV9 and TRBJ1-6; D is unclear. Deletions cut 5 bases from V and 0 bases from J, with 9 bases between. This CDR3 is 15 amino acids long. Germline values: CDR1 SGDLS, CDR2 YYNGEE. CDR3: CASRAGHSYNSPLHF. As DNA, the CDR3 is TGTGCCAGCAGGGCAGGTCACTCCTATAATTCACCCCTCCACTTT. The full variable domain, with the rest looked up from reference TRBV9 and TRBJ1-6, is DSGVTQTPKHLITATGQRVTLRCSPRSGDLSVYWYQQSLDQGLQFLIQYYNGEERAKGNILERFSAQQFPDLHSELNLSSLELGDSALYFCASRAGHSYNSPLHFGNGTRLTVT.

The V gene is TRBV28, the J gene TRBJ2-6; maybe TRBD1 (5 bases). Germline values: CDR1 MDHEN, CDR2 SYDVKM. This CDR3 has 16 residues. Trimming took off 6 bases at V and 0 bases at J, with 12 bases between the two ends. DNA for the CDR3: TGTGCCAGCAGCCACGACAGATTCTCTGGGGCCAACGTCCTGACTTTC. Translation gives CASSHDRFSGANVLTF. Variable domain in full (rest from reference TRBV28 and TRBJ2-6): DVKVTQSSRYLVKRTGEKVFLECVQDMDHENMFWYRQDPGLGLRLIYFSYDVKMKEKGDIPEGYSVSREKKERFSLILESASTNQTSMYLCASSHDRFSGANVLTFGAGSRLTVL.

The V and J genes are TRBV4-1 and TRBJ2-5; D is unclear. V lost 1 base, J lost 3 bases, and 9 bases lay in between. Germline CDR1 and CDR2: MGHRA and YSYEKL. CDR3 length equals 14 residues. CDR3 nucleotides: TGCGCCAGCAGCCAAGTATCGCGAGAAGAGACCCAGTACTTC. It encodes CASSQVSREETQYF.

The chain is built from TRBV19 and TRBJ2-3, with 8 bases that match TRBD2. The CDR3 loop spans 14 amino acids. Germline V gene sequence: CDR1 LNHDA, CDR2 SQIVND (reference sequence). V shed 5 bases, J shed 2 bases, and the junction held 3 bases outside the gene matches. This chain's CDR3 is CASSSRGATDTQYF. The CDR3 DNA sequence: TGTGCCAGTAGTTCGCGGGGGGCCACAGATACGCAGTATTTT.

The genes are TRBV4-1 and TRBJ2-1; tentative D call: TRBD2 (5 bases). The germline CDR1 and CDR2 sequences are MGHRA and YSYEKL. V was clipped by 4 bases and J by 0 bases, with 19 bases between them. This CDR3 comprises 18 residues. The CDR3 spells CASSPRGLAETSYNEQFF. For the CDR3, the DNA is TGCGCCAGCAGCCCCAGAGGGTTGGCGGAGACCTCCTACAATGAGCAGTTCTTC.

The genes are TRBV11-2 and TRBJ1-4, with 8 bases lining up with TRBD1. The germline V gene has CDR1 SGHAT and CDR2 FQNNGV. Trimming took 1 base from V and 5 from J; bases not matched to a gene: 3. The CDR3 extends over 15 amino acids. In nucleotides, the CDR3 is TGTGCCAGCAGCTTAGTTCAGGGGGCAAATGAAAAACTGTTTTTT. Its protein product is CASSLVQGANEKLFF.

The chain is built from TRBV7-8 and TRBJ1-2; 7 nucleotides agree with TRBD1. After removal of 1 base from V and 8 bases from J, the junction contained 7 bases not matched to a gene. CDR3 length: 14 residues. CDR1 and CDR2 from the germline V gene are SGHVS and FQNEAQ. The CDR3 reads CASSLVEGAGGYTF. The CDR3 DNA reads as TGTGCCAGCAGCTTAGTTGAGGGGGCAGGGGGCTACACCTTC.

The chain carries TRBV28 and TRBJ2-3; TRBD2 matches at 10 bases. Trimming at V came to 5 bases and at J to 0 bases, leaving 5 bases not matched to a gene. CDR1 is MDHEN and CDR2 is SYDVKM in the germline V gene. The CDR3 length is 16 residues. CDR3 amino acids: CASSALTSGSTDTQYF. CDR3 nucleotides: TGTGCCAGCAGTGCCTTGACTAGCGGGAGCACAGATACGCAGTATTTT.

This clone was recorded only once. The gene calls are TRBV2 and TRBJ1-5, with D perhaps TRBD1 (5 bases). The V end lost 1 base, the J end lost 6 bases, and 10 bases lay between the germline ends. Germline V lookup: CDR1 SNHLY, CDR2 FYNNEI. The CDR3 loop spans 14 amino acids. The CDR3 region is CASSEGAGIQPQHF. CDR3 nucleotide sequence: TGTGCCAGCAGTGAAGGGGCAGGGATTCAGCCCCAGCATTTT.

The CDR3 region has the DNA TGTGCCAGCAGCGTAGGGACTAAGGCCTACGAGCAGTACTTC. Translated: CASSVGTKAYEQYF. This chain joins TRBV9 and TRBJ2-7, with D perhaps matching TRBD2 (6 bases). CDR1 is SGDLS and CDR2 is YYNGEE in the germline V gene. CDR3 length: 14 residues. Trimming stripped 0 bases from V and 2 bases from J, with 9 bases between.